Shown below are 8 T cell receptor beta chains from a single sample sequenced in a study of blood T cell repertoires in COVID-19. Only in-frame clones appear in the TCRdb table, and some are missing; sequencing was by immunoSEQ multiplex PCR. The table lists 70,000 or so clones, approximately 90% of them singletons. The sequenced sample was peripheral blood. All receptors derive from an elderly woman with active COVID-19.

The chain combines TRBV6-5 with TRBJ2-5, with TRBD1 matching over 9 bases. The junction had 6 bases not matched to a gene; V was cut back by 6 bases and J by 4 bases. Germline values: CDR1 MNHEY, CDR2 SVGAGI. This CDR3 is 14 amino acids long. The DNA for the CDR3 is TGTGCCAGCAGAGTGACAGGGGGGCCAGAGACCCAGTACTTC. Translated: CASRVTGGPETQYF.

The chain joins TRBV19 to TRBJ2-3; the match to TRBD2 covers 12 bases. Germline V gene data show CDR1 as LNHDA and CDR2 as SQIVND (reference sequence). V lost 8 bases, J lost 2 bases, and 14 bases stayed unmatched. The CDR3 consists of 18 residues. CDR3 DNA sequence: TGTGCCAGTCCGTGCAGAGAGACTAGCGGGAGTACCACAGATACGCAGTATTTT. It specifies CASPCRETSGSTTDTQYF.

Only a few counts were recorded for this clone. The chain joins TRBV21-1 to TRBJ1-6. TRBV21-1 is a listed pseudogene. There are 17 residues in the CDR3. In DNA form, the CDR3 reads TGTGCCAGCAGCCTCCATTTCTTCGGGGGGTCAACTTCACCCCTCCACTTT. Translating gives CASSLHFFGGSTSPLHF.

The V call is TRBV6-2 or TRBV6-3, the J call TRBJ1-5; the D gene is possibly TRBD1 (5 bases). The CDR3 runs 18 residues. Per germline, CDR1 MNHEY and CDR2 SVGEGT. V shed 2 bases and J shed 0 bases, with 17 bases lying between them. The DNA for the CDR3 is TGTGCCAGCAGTTACGGCTCTAGGGGTACCCTTAGCAATCAGCCCCAGCATTTT. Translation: CASSYGSRGTLSNQPQHF.

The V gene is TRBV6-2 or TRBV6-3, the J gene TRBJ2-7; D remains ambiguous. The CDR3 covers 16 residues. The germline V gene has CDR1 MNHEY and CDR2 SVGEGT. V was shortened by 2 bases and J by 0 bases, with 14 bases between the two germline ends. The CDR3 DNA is TGTGCCAGCAGTTACAATATCGTGAGCGACTCCTACGAGCAGTACTTC. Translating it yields CASSYNIVSDSYEQYF.

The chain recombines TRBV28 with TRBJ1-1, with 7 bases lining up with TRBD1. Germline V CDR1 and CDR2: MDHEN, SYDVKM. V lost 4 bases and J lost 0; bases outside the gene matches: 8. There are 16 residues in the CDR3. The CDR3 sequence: CASSSRTGRMNTEAFF. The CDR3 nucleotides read TGTGCCAGCAGTTCTAGGACAGGCCGTATGAACACTGAAGCTTTCTTT.

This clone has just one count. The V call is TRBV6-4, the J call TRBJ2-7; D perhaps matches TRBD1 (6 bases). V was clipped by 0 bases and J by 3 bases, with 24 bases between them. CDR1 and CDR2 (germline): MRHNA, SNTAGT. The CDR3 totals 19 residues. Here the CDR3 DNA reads TGTGCCAGCAGTGACTCGACAGGAGTACTCCCCCGATCATTCTACGAGCAGTACTTC. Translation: CASSDSTGVLPRSFYEQYF.

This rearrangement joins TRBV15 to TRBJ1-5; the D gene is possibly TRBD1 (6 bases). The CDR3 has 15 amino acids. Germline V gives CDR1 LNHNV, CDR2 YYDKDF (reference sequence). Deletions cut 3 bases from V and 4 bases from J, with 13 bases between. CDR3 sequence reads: CATSSLQGLNQPQHF. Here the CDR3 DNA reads TGTGCCACCAGCAGCCTACAGGGCCTAAATCAGCCCCAGCATTTT.